Detailed here is one T cell receptor beta chain. Its cognate antigen is unknown. Profiled with immunoSEQ multiplex PCR; TCRdb holds only in-frame clones, not every one. The table records about 68,000 clones, about 80% of them present only once. The sample belongs to a study of radiotherapy plus CTLA-4 blockade in lung cancer. As for the study in general: Objective responses were observed in around a sixth of patients, and disease control was achieved by approximately 34%. Whole-study findings and limits: Blood TCR clones of tumor origin expanded after radiotherapy plus ipilimumab.

Lung cancer patients with chemo-refractory metastatic non-small-cell disease were given focal radiation plus CTLA-4 blockade with ipilimumab. The junction had 10 bases not matched to a gene; V was cut back by 4 bases and J by 6 bases. The CDR3 spans 15 residues. CDR1 and CDR2 from the germline V gene are SNHLY and FYNNEI. The sample consisted of peripheral blood, taken from a patient treated with radiotherapy plus ipilimumab. The chain uses TRBV2 and TRBJ1-2; the match to TRBD1 covers 8 bases. This clonotype was obtained from a human donor with non-small cell lung cancer who had a complete response to radiotherapy plus ipilimumab. This CDR3 reads CASSVEGRGRNGYTF. The CDR3 DNA reads TGTGCCAGCAGTGTAGAGGGCAGGGGGCGGAATGGCTACACCTTC.